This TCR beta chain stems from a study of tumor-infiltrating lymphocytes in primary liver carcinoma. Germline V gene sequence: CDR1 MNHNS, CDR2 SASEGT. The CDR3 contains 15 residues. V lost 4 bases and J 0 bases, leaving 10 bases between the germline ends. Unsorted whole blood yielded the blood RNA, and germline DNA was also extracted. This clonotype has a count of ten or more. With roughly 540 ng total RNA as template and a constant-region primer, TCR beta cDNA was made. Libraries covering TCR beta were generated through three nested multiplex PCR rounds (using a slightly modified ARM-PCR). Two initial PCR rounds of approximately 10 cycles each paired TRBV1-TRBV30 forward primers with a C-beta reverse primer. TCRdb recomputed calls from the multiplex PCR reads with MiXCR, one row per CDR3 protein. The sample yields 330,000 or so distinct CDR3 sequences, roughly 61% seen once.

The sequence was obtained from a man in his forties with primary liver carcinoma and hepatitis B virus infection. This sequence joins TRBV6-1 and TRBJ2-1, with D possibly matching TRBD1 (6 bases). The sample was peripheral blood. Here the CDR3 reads CASSVDRSSYNEQFF. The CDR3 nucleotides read TGTGCCAGCAGTGTGGACAGAAGCTCCTACAATGAGCAGTTCTTC.